Below are 11 T cell receptor beta chains sequenced from a single sample in a study of blood T cell repertoires in COVID-19. Generated by immunoSEQ multiplex PCR, the TCRdb table keeps only in-frame clones and is missing some. This sample yields approximately 200,000 clones, of which less than 90% are seen a single time; about 2% belongs to the top ten. Sequencing input: peripheral blood. All receptors come from a man between 65 and 85 years old with active or convalescent COVID-19.

J is TRBJ2-3 and V is TRBV4-1; possibly TRBD1 for D (6 bases). The germline CDR1 and CDR2 sequences are MGHRA and YSYEKL. V was pared by 4 bases and J by 0 bases, with 14 bases between. The CDR3 length is 16 residues. The CDR3 nucleotides are TGCGCCAGCAGCCCGACAGGAGACCCTAGCACAGATACGCAGTATTTT. Its protein is CASSPTGDPSTDTQYF.

The chain links TRBV6-5 to TRBJ2-7; 11 nucleotides line up with TRBD1. Losses at the gene ends were 5 bases for V and 5 bases for J; bases not matched to a gene: 8. This CDR3 comprises 15 residues. CDR1 is MNHEY, CDR2 SVGAGI, per germline. The CDR3 nucleotides read TGTGCCAGCAGTCTCCGGACAGGGGGCGGGCACGAGCAGTACTTC. It translates to CASSLRTGGGHEQYF.

The J gene is TRBJ1-2, the V gene TRBV6-1; D remains ambiguous. Per germline, CDR1 MNHNS and CDR2 SASEGT. V lost 2 bases to trimming and J lost 4 bases, with 11 bases between them. The CDR3 loop spans 14 amino acids. This chain's CDR3 is CASSEPSYSYGYTF. For the CDR3, the DNA is TGTGCCAGCAGTGAACCGAGTTACTCCTATGGCTACACCTTC.

This sequence joins TRBV10-3 and TRBJ1-1; TRBD1 is a possible D gene (6 bases). Germline CDR1 ENHRY, CDR2 SYGVKD. V lost 7 bases, J lost 0 bases, and 18 bases lay in between. The CDR3 contains 16 residues. This CDR3 reads CAITEGGQLMNTEAFF. CDR3 DNA sequence: TGTGCCATCACCGAGGGTGGACAGTTGATGAACACTGAAGCTTTCTTT.

This clone has just a few counts. The chain recombines TRBV9 with TRBJ2-1; no reliable D call. This CDR3 comprises 12 residues. Trimming removed 1 base at V and 8 bases at J, with 7 bases between. Germline lookup yields CDR1 SGDLS and CDR2 YYNGEE. CDR3: CASSVSTDEQFF. In nucleotides, the CDR3 is TGTGCCAGCAGCGTATCCACAGATGAGCAGTTCTTC.

The CDR3 DNA sequence: TGTGCCAGCTCACCAACAGGGGGCCTTCGTCAGCCCCAGCATTTT. Translating gives CASSPTGGLRQPQHF. The rearrangement links TRBV18 to TRBJ1-5; the match to TRBD1 covers 9 bases. CDR3 size: 15 residues. The V segment lost 2 bases and the J segment 6 bases; nucleotides outside the gene matches: 5. CDR1 is KGHSH, CDR2 LQKENI, per germline.

The rearrangement uses TRBV6-5 and TRBJ1-6; 7 bases align to TRBD1. In germline, CDR1 is MNHEY, CDR2 SVGAGI. CDR3 size: 14 residues. V lost 0 bases, J lost 7 bases, and 0 bases stayed unmatched. CDR3 sequence (DNA): TGTGCCAGCAGTTACTCGGACAGGAATTCACCCCTCCACTTT. Its protein is CASSYSDRNSPLHF.

The rearrangement links TRBV28 to TRBJ2-7; 11 bases align to TRBD2. The germline V gene encodes CDR1 MDHEN and CDR2 SYDVKM. This CDR3 is built from 14 residues. Trimming cost V 8 bases and J 8 bases; bases outside gene matches: 11. The CDR3 is CASYTGTSGRKQYF. The CDR3 DNA is TGTGCCAGCTATACCGGGACTAGCGGTAGGAAGCAGTACTTC.

The rearrangement uses TRBV18 and TRBJ2-2; D is unclear. Trimming removed 6 bases at V and 2 bases at J, with 7 bases between. This CDR3 comprises 13 residues. Germline lookup yields CDR1 KGHSH and CDR2 LQKENI. This chain's CDR3 is CASSLGNTGELFF. Written as DNA, the CDR3 is TGTGCCAGCTCCCTTGGCAACACCGGGGAGCTGTTTTTT.

V and J are TRBV6-5 and TRBJ1-2; 7 nucleotides line up with TRBD1. The V gene end was trimmed by 6 bases and the J gene end by 4 bases; junction bases not matched to a gene: 2. There are 12 residues in the CDR3. Germline-derived CDR1 and CDR2 are MNHEY and SVGAGI. In nucleotides, the CDR3 is TGTGCCAGCAGACGACAGGGCTATGGCTACACCTTC. It yields the protein CASRRQGYGYTF.

V usage is TRBV30 and J usage is TRBJ1-3; D not resolved. This CDR3 region has 14 residues. Trimming left V 0 bases short and J 1 base short, with 7 bases between. Germline values: CDR1 GTSNPN, CDR2 SVGIG (reference sequence). In DNA, the CDR3 is TGTGCCTGGAGTGTACTAAGGTCTGGAAACACCATATATTTT. Amino acids: CAWSVLRSGNTIYF.